These 24 T cell receptor beta chains share one sample of origin, sequenced in a study of control samples from healthy donors and cancer patients. Some clones are missing from TCRdb's copy, which holds only in-frame ones; the method was immunoSEQ multiplex PCR. The repertoire holds about 100,000 clones, with roughly 89% as singletons. The specimen sequenced was blood. Receptor source: a man in his thirties or forties in good health.

J is TRBJ1-1 and V is TRBV30, with 10 nucleotides matching TRBD1. J lost 1 base, V lost 6 bases, and 8 bases had no gene match. Per the germline V gene, CDR1 is GTSNPN and CDR2 is SVGIG (reference sequence). This CDR3 is 15 amino acids long. The CDR3 is CACLRDRGRNTEAFF. CDR3 coding DNA: TGTGCCTGTCTCCGGGACAGGGGCCGGAACACTGAAGCTTTCTTT.

CDR3 sequence reads: CASSKNVRELGNEQFF. The CDR3, as DNA: TGTGCCAGCAGCAAAAATGTACGGGAACTAGGGAATGAGCAGTTCTTC. The chain joins TRBV3-1 (or the pseudogene TRBV3-2) to TRBJ2-1, with D tentatively TRBD2 (5 bases). The CDR3 covers 16 residues. The V and J ends lost 5 bases and 7 bases respectively, with 21 bases between them. Germline V gives CDR1 LGHDT, CDR2 YNNKEL (reference sequence).

This chain links TRBV11-2 with TRBJ2-3; 10 positions match TRBD1. Germline values: CDR1 SGHAT, CDR2 FQNNGV. J gave up 3 bases and V 5 bases, and 5 bases lay outside the gene matches. This CDR3 spans 15 amino acids. The CDR3 coding sequence is TGTGCCAGCAGCCGGGACAGGGGAATGACAGATACGCAGTATTTT. It translates to CASSRDRGMTDTQYF.

The rearrangement links TRBV7-8 to TRBJ1-2, with D perhaps TRBD1 (5 bases). Trimming removed 0 bases from V and 5 bases from J, with 10 bases in between. This CDR3 has 14 amino acids. Germline CDR1 SGHVS, CDR2 FQNEAQ. DNA for the CDR3: TGTGCCAGCAGCTTAGCGGAGGGGAGGTATGGCTACACCTTC. Amino acids: CASSLAEGRYGYTF. Based on the CDR3 plus reference TRBV7-8 and TRBJ1-2, the full variable domain is GAGVSQSPRYKVAKRGQDVALRCDPISGHVSLFWYQQALGQGPEFLTYFQNEAQLDKSGLPSDRFFAERPEGSVSTLKIQRTQQEDSAVYLCASSLAEGRYGYTFGSGTRLTVV.

The CDR3 here is CASSRDRDNYGYTF. Written as DNA, the CDR3 is TGTGCCAGCAGCCGGGACAGGGATAACTATGGCTACACCTTC. The rearrangement joins TRBV6-5 to TRBJ1-2, with TRBD1 matching 9 bases. After removal of 6 bases from V and 1 base from J, the junction contained 3 bases not matched to a gene. This CDR3 has 14 amino acids. Per germline, CDR1 MNHEY and CDR2 SVGAGI.

There are a few counts of this clone. V usage is TRBV12-3 or TRBV12-4 and J usage is TRBJ1-2; tentative D call: TRBD1 (5 bases). This CDR3 comprises 13 residues. Trimming stripped 8 bases from V and 4 bases from J, with 14 bases between. The CDR3 protein is CASGRDRTYGYTF. CDR3 bases: TGTGCCAGCGGCCGGGACCGCACCTATGGCTACACCTTC.

For the CDR3, the DNA is TGTGCCAGCAGCTCGGGACCGGGGAACACCGGGGAGCTGTTTTTT. As protein: CASSSGPGNTGELFF. The rearrangement uses TRBV5-4 and TRBJ2-2; possibly TRBD1 or TRBD2 for D (5 bases each). The V and J ends lost 3 bases and 1 base respectively, with 10 bases between them. This CDR3 has 15 amino acids. Per germline, CDR1 SGHNT and CDR2 YYREEE (reference sequence).

This sequence joins TRBV10-1 and TRBJ1-1; weak D call: TRBD1 (5 bases). This CDR3 is 16 amino acids long. The V gene lost 11 bases and the J gene lost 1 base, with 23 bases spanning the gap. Germline assignment: CDR1 WNHNN and CDR2 SYGVQD (reference sequence). Here the CDR3 reads CAGASGIRGGNTEAFF. The CDR3 region has the DNA TGCGCCGGGGCTTCAGGAATCCGCGGGGGGAACACTGAAGCTTTCTTT.

The J gene is TRBJ2-2, the V gene TRBV15, with D possibly matching TRBD1 (6 bases). The germline gives CDR1 LNHNV, CDR2 YYDKDF (reference sequence). V was trimmed by 0 bases and J by 7 bases, leaving 15 bases between them. CDR3 length: 16 residues. For the CDR3, the DNA is TGTGCCACCAGCAGAGAACGGGACAAACTATTCGGGGAGCTGTTTTTT. Encoded protein: CATSRERDKLFGELFF.

The chain has TRBV6-6 and TRBJ1-3; D is ambiguous. Germline V lookup: CDR1 MNHNY, CDR2 SVGAGI (reference sequence). The CDR3 is 14 amino acids. V lost 7 bases, J lost 1 base, and 11 bases lay in between. The CDR3 reads CASKEPYSGNTIYF. The CDR3 bases are TGTGCCAGCAAAGAGCCTTATTCTGGAAACACCATATATTTT.

The CDR3 sequence: CASSLYGTGRTEAFF. The CDR3 DNA reads TGTGCCAGCAGTTTATACGGGACAGGGAGGACTGAAGCTTTCTTT. This chain joins TRBV28 and TRBJ1-1, with 9 positions matching TRBD1. Germline V gene lookup returns CDR1 MDHEN and CDR2 SYDVKM. V shed 1 base, J shed 5 bases, and the junction held 5 bases outside the gene matches. The CDR3 extends over 15 amino acids.

A single count supports this clone. The rearrangement joins TRBV27 to TRBJ1-2; possibly TRBD1 for D (5 bases). The V gene lost 5 bases and the J gene lost 7 bases, with 14 bases spanning the gap. Germline assignment: CDR1 MNHEY and CDR2 SMNVEV (reference sequence). This CDR3 is built from 13 residues. DNA of the CDR3: TGTGCCAGCAGTCCACTTCGAGGGGTTGGCTACACCTTC. Translating it yields CASSPLRGVGYTF.

V gene TRBV19 combines with J gene TRBJ2-2, with D perhaps matching TRBD2 (6 bases). The germline CDR1 and CDR2 sequences are LNHDA and SQIVND (reference sequence). Deletions cut 8 bases from V and 4 bases from J, with 11 bases between. CDR3 length: 13 amino acids. The CDR3 reads CASEEGGTGELFF. The CDR3 region has the DNA TGTGCCAGTGAGGAGGGAGGCACCGGGGAGCTGTTTTTT.

The rearrangement links TRBV3-1 (or the pseudogene TRBV3-2) to TRBJ1-6; D perhaps matches TRBD1 (5 bases). CDR3 length: 15 amino acids. Germline loops: CDR1 LGHDT, CDR2 YNNKEL (reference sequence). Deletions cut 1 base from V and 6 bases from J, with 10 bases between. The CDR3 DNA is TGTGCCAGCAGCCAAGGACAGTGGGTTAATTCACCCCTCCACTTT. It translates to CASSQGQWVNSPLHF.

The chain links TRBV6-2 or TRBV6-3 to TRBJ2-7; D may be TRBD2 (6 bases). Trimming removed 6 bases from V and 7 bases from J, with 28 bases in between. CDR1 MNHEY and CDR2 SVGEGT come from the germline V gene. The CDR3 spans 17 residues. This chain's CDR3 is CASSPVMRGSIRREQYF. The CDR3 DNA reads TGTGCCAGCAGCCCGGTTATGCGGGGATCGATACGTCGGGAGCAGTACTTC.

The chain links TRBV7-2 to TRBJ2-1, with D hard to call. The CDR3 sequence is 14 residues long. The germline CDR1 and CDR2 sequences are SGHTA and FQGNSA. V gave up 1 base and J gave up 5 bases, with 9 bases separating them. This chain's CDR3 is CASSLGSLHNEQFF. CDR3 bases: TGTGCCAGCAGCTTAGGGTCTTTACACAATGAGCAGTTCTTC.

The chain carries TRBV19 and TRBJ2-1; no firm D call. V lost 6 bases to trimming and J lost 1 base, with 10 bases between them. CDR3 length: 14 amino acids. Germline V CDR1 and CDR2: LNHDA, SQIVND (reference sequence). CDR3 region: CASRPAESYNEQFF. The CDR3, as DNA: TGTGCCAGTAGACCGGCGGAATCCTACAATGAGCAGTTCTTC.

V gene TRBV18 combines with J gene TRBJ1-4; D remains unclear. Trimming took off 4 bases at V and 2 bases at J, with 14 bases between the two ends. The CDR3 runs to 16 residues. Germline V gene sequence: CDR1 KGHSH, CDR2 LQKENI. The CDR3: CASSRSRIGTNEKLFF. Here the CDR3 DNA reads TGTGCCAGCTCACGCTCCCGGATTGGGACTAATGAAAAACTGTTTTTT. Supplemented by reference TRBV18 and TRBJ1-4, the full variable domain reads NAGVMQNPRHLVRRRGQEARLRCSPMKGHSHVYWYRQLPEEGLKFMVYLQKENIIDESGMPKERFSAEFPKEGPSILRIQQVVRGDSAAYFCASSRSRIGTNEKLFFGSGTQLSVL.

The rearrangement joins TRBV9 to TRBJ2-5; D call uncertain. Deletions cut 0 bases from V and 5 bases from J, with 8 bases between. This CDR3 region has 13 residues. The germline CDR1 and CDR2 sequences are SGDLS and YYNGEE. The CDR3 nucleotides are TGTGCCAGCAGCGTAGGATCCCACGAGACCCAGTACTTC. Translating gives CASSVGSHETQYF.

The chain is built from TRBV28 and TRBJ1-1, with TRBD1 matching 8 bases. Germline V gene lookup returns CDR1 MDHEN and CDR2 SYDVKM. The junction had 10 bases not matched to a gene; V was cut back by 7 bases and J by 3 bases. The CDR3 is made up of 15 amino acids. CDR3 nucleotides: TGTGCCAGCACCCCCGGGACAGGAGGGTACACTGAAGCTTTCTTT. Encoded protein: CASTPGTGGYTEAFF.

This sequence joins TRBV18 and TRBJ1-3; D not certain. Germline CDR1 reads KGHSH; CDR2 reads LQKENI. With 5 bases removed from V and 0 bases from J, the gap between germline ends came to 11 bases. This CDR3 is 15 amino acids long. CDR3 residues: CASSGTESSGNTIYF. DNA of the CDR3: TGTGCCAGCTCAGGTACAGAGAGCTCTGGAAACACCATATATTTT.

The chain combines TRBV7-2 with TRBJ2-7, with 9 bases matching TRBD1. CDR1 SGHTA and CDR2 FQGNSA come from the germline V gene. The trim removed 1 base at V and 5 bases at J, leaving 15 bases unmatched. The CDR3 runs 18 residues. The CDR3 DNA reads as TGTGCCAGCAGCTTAGTCGGGACAGGGCTCTTGGCGGGAAACGAGCAGTACTTC. Its translation: CASSLVGTGLLAGNEQYF.

The chain is built from TRBV30 and TRBJ1-5; tentative D call: TRBD1 (5 bases). V gave up 0 bases and J gave up 3 bases, with 6 bases separating them. Per germline, CDR1 GTSNPN and CDR2 SVGIG (reference sequence). This CDR3 region has 13 residues. In DNA form, the CDR3 reads TGTGCCTGGAGTGTAGGGACCAATCAGCCCCAGCATTTT. It encodes CAWSVGTNQPQHF.

The CDR3 sequence is CASRGTGGTEKLFF. The CDR3 nucleotides read TGTGCCAGCAGGGGGACCGGGGGCACGGAAAAACTGTTTTTT. The gene calls are TRBV6-6 and TRBJ1-4, with a weak D call TRBD1 (6 bases). This CDR3 region has 14 residues. Between the trimmed V and J ends, which lost 6 bases and 8 bases, there was a span of 16 bases. Germline CDR1 and CDR2: MNHNY and SVGAGI (reference sequence).